Following are 4 T cell receptor beta chains from one sample sequenced in a study of shared clonotypes between healthy human individuals. Profiling relied on immunoSEQ multiplex PCR, and the TCRdb table lists in-frame clones only, not all of them. This sample has some 680,000 clones, with about 80% found just once. Sequences were obtained from memory CD4+ T cells sorted from blood. Subset meaning: CD45RA-negative fraction. The source is a woman aged 25 to 39 in good health.

Notes on this clone: This is likely an artifact of a read error, given a far larger clone one base away. The sample carries other DNA sequences with the same CDR3. The chain recombines TRBV11-2 with TRBJ1-1; D ambiguous. Trimming removed 1 base at V and 0 bases at J, with 3 bases between. This CDR3 has 13 amino acids. From germline, CDR1 is SGHAT and CDR2 FQNNGV. CDR3 sequence (DNA): TGTGCCAGCAGCTTAGTGCTGAACACTGAAGCTTTCTTT. The encoded protein is CASSLVLNTEAFF.

V gene TRBV19 combines with J gene TRBJ2-5; D is possibly TRBD1 (5 bases). Trimming took off 6 bases at V and 5 bases at J, with 13 bases between the two ends. This CDR3 spans 13 amino acids. Germline CDR1 is LNHDA and CDR2 is SQIVND (reference sequence). CDR3 in DNA: TGTGCCAGTAGGAACACAGGTGGCGAGACCCAGTACTTC. Translated, it gives CASRNTGGETQYF.

This clone was observed many times. The J gene is TRBJ2-7, the V gene TRBV27; 9 nucleotides align to TRBD2. With V trimmed by 2 bases and J by 1 base, 9 bases remained unmatched. This CDR3 contains 17 residues. Germline V gives CDR1 MNHEY, CDR2 SMNVEV (reference sequence). The CDR3 DNA follows: TGTGCCAGCAGTTTAGTCTCGGGGCTAGCGGGATCCTACGAGCAGTACTTC. Its protein is CASSLVSGLAGSYEQYF.

In this sample, this clone turned up once. Other DNA sequences in this specimen translate into the identical CDR3. The J gene is TRBJ2-5, the V gene TRBV9, with 8 bases lining up with TRBD2. The CDR3 is made up of 13 amino acids. CDR1 is SGDLS, CDR2 YYNGEE, per germline. J gave up 4 bases and V 4 bases, and 3 bases lay outside the gene matches. For the CDR3, the DNA is TGTGCCAGCAGCCCCCGGGGGGGAGAGACCCAGTACTTC. This translates into CASSPRGGETQYF.